This entry concerns a single TCR beta chain. What it binds is not known. The data derive from a study of cytomegalovirus exposure and HLA in healthy donors. Study overall: There were under 130 million unique TCR beta sequences, drawn from about 190 million T cells, in an earlier analysis. When roughly 420 donors were genotyped, about 81% of them were found to fall in the Caucasian-associated ancestry cluster.

Notes on the study in general: V- and J-gene trimming in TCR beta was tied to a missense DCLRE1C variant by an analysis performed later. When analyzed later, the rates of TCR association showed variation by HLA locus, with DRB1 the most and HLA-C the fewest.

The CDR3 has 14 amino acids. CDR1 MNHNS and CDR2 SASEGT come from the germline V gene. With 60 Vbeta and 13 Jbeta primers, the PCR was carried out. Assay used: immunoSEQ multiplex PCR; TCRdb lists only in-frame clones, some missing. The specimen's table records under 150,000 clones. The J gene is TRBJ2-5, the V gene TRBV6-1; possible D gene TRBD1, 5 bases. The last part of the DNA fits TRBJ2-7 better; the J call may be wrong. Sequencing was done on a sample of PBMCs. This sequence was found in a woman in her fifties or sixties in good health and CMV-seronegative. The CDR3 DNA is TGTGCCAGCAGCGACAAGGGGATCTCCTACGAGCAGTACTTC. It codes for CASSDKGISYEQYF.